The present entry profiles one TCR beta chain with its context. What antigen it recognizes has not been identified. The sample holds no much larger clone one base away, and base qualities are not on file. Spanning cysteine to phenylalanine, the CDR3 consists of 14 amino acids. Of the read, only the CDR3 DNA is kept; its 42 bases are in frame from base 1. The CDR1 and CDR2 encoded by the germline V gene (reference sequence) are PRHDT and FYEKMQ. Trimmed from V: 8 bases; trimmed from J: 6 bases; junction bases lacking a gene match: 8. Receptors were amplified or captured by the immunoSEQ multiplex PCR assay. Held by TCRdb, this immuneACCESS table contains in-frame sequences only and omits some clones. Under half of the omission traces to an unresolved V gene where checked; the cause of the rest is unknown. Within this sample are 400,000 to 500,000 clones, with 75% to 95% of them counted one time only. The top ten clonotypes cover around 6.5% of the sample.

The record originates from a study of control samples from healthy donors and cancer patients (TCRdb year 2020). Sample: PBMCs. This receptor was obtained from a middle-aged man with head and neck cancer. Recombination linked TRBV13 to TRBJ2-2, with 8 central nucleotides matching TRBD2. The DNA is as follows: TGTGCCAGCGGTCACAGCGGGAGCCCCGGGGAGCTGTTTTTT. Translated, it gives CASGHSGSPGELFF.